This TCR beta chain comes out of a study of identical twins. Overall study results and limits: Excess low generation probability was seen in twin-shared out-of-frame alpha sequences. Monozygotic twin pairs showed more out-of-frame TCR alpha sharing than models estimated.

CDR3 length: 12 amino acids. Trimming stripped 3 bases from V and 6 bases from J, with 7 bases between. Germline V gene data show CDR1 as MNHEY and CDR2 as SMNVEV (reference sequence). In the case of this clonotype: The antigen remains unidentified.

TCRdb re-derived calls from the 5' RACE reads in MiXCR, one entry per CDR3 protein. The data show over 250,000 distinct CDR3 sequences, with around 9.7% seen just once and 5.5% to 9% held by the top ten. The data also belong to a second study, concerning yellow fever vaccine responses in identical twins.

V and J are TRBV27 and TRBJ2-3; D is undetermined. This TCR derives from a young woman in good health. The sample consisted of CD8+ T cells sorted from blood. DNA for the CDR3: TGTGCCAGCAGTTTTCCTCGGGATACGCAGTATTTT. Its protein is CASSFPRDTQYF.